The 17 T cell receptor beta chains below were found in one sample sequenced in a study of OX40 agonist ivuxolimab in advanced cancers. Profiling relied on immunoSEQ multiplex PCR, and the TCRdb table lists in-frame clones only, not all of them. Altogether 35,000 to 40,000 clones are present, 86% being singletons, with the ten largest covering 2.4%. Source: CD4+ or CD8+ T cells sorted from blood, taken in a trial of the OX40 agonist ivuxolimab. The receptor source for this set is an adult with an advanced solid tumor such as melanoma, head and neck, liver or kidney cancer.

The chain uses TRBV2 and TRBJ1-6; the D gene is possibly TRBD1 (5 bases). This CDR3 has 13 residues. With 7 bases removed from V and 9 bases from J, the gap between germline ends came to 13 bases. Germline values: CDR1 SNHLY, CDR2 FYNNEI. Written as DNA, the CDR3 is TGTGCCAGCACTGGAGGGGTTGGTTCACCCCTCCACTTT. Amino acids: CASTGGVGSPLHF.

V gene TRBV19 combines with J gene TRBJ1-2; D uncertain. CDR1 is LNHDA, CDR2 SQIVND, per germline (reference sequence). Trimming pared 7 bases from V and 4 bases from J, leaving 10 bases between. The CDR3 is made up of 12 amino acids. The CDR3 reads CASKAEVYGYTF. CDR3 in DNA: TGTGCCAGTAAAGCAGAAGTCTATGGCTACACCTTC.

This clone was recorded only once. The rearrangement uses TRBV18 and TRBJ2-7, with TRBD1 identical over 7 bases. The CDR3 runs 14 residues. Germline V gene sequence: CDR1 KGHSH, CDR2 LQKENI. V was pared by 1 base and J by 2 bases, with 2 bases of the junction left unmatched. The CDR3 coding sequence is TGTGCCAGCTCACCACTGGGGACAGCCTACGAGCAGTACTTC. This encodes CASSPLGTAYEQYF.

The chain uses TRBV29-1 and TRBJ2-7; no clear D. There are 13 residues in the CDR3. Germline loops: CDR1 SQVTM, CDR2 ANQGSEA. V was clipped by 1 base and J by 3 bases, with 10 bases between them. Written as DNA, the CDR3 is TGCAGCGTTGAAGTGCCAGGCTTCTACGAGCAGTACTTC. Residues: CSVEVPGFYEQYF.

This rearrangement joins TRBV5-1 to TRBJ2-2, with D uncertain. Germline-derived CDR1 and CDR2 are SGHRS and YFSETQ. The CDR3 loop spans 11 amino acids. Trimming removed 6 bases from V and 6 bases from J, with 6 bases in between. CDR3: CASMGSGELFF. CDR3 nucleotide sequence: TGCGCCAGCATGGGGTCCGGGGAGCTGTTTTTT.

The V gene is TRBV5-4, the J gene TRBJ2-2, with a weak D call TRBD1 (5 bases). CDR3 size: 15 residues. The germline CDR1 and CDR2 sequences are SGHNT and YYREEE (reference sequence). Deletions cut 4 bases from V and 4 bases from J, with 14 bases between. The CDR3 sequence: CASSLPSRGTGELFF. CDR3 coding DNA: TGTGCCAGCAGCCTCCCCAGTAGGGGCACCGGGGAGCTGTTTTTT.

This chain joins TRBV7-2 and TRBJ2-7; D possibly corresponds to TRBD2 (6 bases). The CDR3 consists of 15 residues. CDR1 is SGHTA and CDR2 is FQGNSA in the germline V gene. V gave up 5 bases and J gave up 2 bases, with 16 bases separating them. CDR3 nucleotides: TGTGCCAGCAGCAATGTCCCGGGGGAGGCCTACGAGCAGTACTTC. This codes for CASSNVPGEAYEQYF.

The chain joins TRBV7-8 to TRBJ1-5; 9 nucleotides line up with TRBD1. Germline values: CDR1 SGHVS, CDR2 FQNEAQ. The CDR3 has 16 residues. V gave up 1 base and J gave up 6 bases; unmatched junction bases: 7. The CDR3: CASSLVGTGIGQPQHF. CDR3 sequence (DNA): TGTGCCAGCAGCTTAGTCGGGACAGGGATAGGTCAGCCCCAGCATTTT.

This clone appeared a single time. This chain links TRBV2 with TRBJ2-7, with 10 bases that match TRBD1. V gave up 6 bases and J gave up 9 bases; unmatched junction bases: 11. Per the germline V gene, CDR1 is SNHLY and CDR2 is FYNNEI. The CDR3 has 14 residues. CDR3 amino acids: CASSPDRGHATQYF. CDR3 nucleotide sequence: TGTGCCAGCAGCCCCGACAGGGGGCACGCGACGCAGTACTTC.

V is TRBV4-2 and J is TRBJ2-7, with 8 bases identical to TRBD2. This CDR3 contains 15 residues. The germline V gene has CDR1 LGHNA and CDR2 YNFKEQ. The J segment lost 2 bases and the V segment lost 1 base, leaving 4 bases of the junction unmatched. CDR3 nucleotides: TGTGCCAGCAGCCAAGCCTTTAGCGGGGCCTACGAGCAGTACTTC. This encodes CASSQAFSGAYEQYF.

The chain uses TRBV5-1 and TRBJ2-5; D gene unclear. The DNA end is more similar to TRBJ2-7, so the J call may be wrong. CDR1 and CDR2 from the germline V gene are SGHRS and YFSETQ. The CDR3 is 13 amino acids. Here the CDR3 reads CASSLRASYEQYF. CDR3 DNA: TGCGCCAGCAGCCTGCGTGCTTCCTACGAGCAGTACTTC.

The chain carries TRBV7-2 and TRBJ1-1; maybe TRBD1 (5 bases). From germline, CDR1 is SGHTA and CDR2 FQGNSA. Trimming shortened V by 1 base and J by 6 bases, and 9 bases separated the two germline ends. The CDR3 has 13 amino acids. CDR3 bases: TGTGCCAGCAGCTTAGAGGGGTGGGCTGAAGCTTTCTTT. Translated: CASSLEGWAEAFF.

The rearrangement uses TRBV7-6 and TRBJ2-6; no clear D gene. The CDR3 loop spans 17 amino acids. V gave up 6 bases and J gave up 0 bases, with 15 bases separating them. Germline loops: CDR1 SGHVS, CDR2 FNYEAQ. CDR3 protein: CASSVSPQSSGANVLTF. CDR3 nucleotides: TGTGCCAGCAGTGTCTCCCCCCAGAGCTCTGGGGCCAACGTCCTGACTTTC.

This chain uses TRBV7-9 with TRBJ2-2; no firm D call. The CDR3 consists of 13 residues. Trimming removed 3 bases at V and 1 base at J, with 3 bases between. Germline V gene lookup returns CDR1 SEHNR and CDR2 FQNEAQ (reference sequence). DNA of the CDR3: TGTGCCAGCAGCTTCAAGAACACCGGGGAGCTGTTTTTT. This gives the protein CASSFKNTGELFF.

With respect to this clone: A much larger clone lies a single base off, so this may be a read error. The sample contains more than one DNA sequence encoding this CDR3. V and J are TRBV7-9 and TRBJ1-2, with a weak D call TRBD1 (5 bases). Germline CDR1 SEHNR, CDR2 FQNEAQ (reference sequence). The V end lost 5 bases, the J end lost 2 bases, and 12 bases lay between the germline ends. This CDR3 has 14 amino acids. In DNA form, the CDR3 reads TGTGCCAGCAGCCCCGGACATGCGAACTATGGCTACACCTTC. Translating it yields CASSPGHANYGYTF.

This clone occurred a few times. The chain couples TRBV21-1 to TRBJ1-6. TRBV21-1 is noted as a pseudogene. The length of the CDR3 is 18 residues. CDR3 DNA: TGTGCCAGCAGCAAAGATCCTTACACGGGGAATTTTGATTCACCCCTCCACTTT. It translates to CASSKDPYTGNFDSPLHF.

V is TRBV6-5 and J is TRBJ2-2, with D possibly matching TRBD2 (6 bases). Germline CDR1 is MNHEY and CDR2 is SVGAGI. This CDR3 comprises 13 residues. V lost 5 bases and J 6 bases, leaving 10 bases between the germline ends. DNA of the CDR3: TGTGCCAGCAGTCGAACTAGCCCCGGGGAGCTGTTTTTT. Translation: CASSRTSPGELFF.